This T cell receptor beta chain was documented in a study of technical replicates of blood from a handful of donors. Sequenced by immunoSEQ multiplex PCR; TCRdb stores in-frame clones only, minus some. The sample includes approximately 74,000 clones, 95% to 98% seen only once; the top ten take over 0.15%. Trimming left V 7 bases short and J 0 bases short, with 14 bases between. Germline CDR1 SGHRS, CDR2 YFSETQ. This CDR3 contains 15 residues. The V gene is TRBV5-1, the J gene TRBJ2-1, with D maybe TRBD1 (5 bases). The sequence was obtained from a human donor in good health. The sequenced sample consisted of T cells isolated from PBMCs. In DNA form, the CDR3 reads TGCGCCAGCCTGCCAGGGCAGAGCTCCTACAATGAGCAGTTCTTC. It translates to CASLPGQSSYNEQFF. Variable domain in full (rest from reference TRBV5-1 and TRBJ2-1): KAGVTQTPRYLIKTRGQQVTLSCSPISGHRSVSWYQQTPGQGLQFLFEYFSETQRNKGNFPGRFSGRQFSNSRSEMNVSTLELGDSALYLCASLPGQSSYNEQFFGPGTRLTVL.